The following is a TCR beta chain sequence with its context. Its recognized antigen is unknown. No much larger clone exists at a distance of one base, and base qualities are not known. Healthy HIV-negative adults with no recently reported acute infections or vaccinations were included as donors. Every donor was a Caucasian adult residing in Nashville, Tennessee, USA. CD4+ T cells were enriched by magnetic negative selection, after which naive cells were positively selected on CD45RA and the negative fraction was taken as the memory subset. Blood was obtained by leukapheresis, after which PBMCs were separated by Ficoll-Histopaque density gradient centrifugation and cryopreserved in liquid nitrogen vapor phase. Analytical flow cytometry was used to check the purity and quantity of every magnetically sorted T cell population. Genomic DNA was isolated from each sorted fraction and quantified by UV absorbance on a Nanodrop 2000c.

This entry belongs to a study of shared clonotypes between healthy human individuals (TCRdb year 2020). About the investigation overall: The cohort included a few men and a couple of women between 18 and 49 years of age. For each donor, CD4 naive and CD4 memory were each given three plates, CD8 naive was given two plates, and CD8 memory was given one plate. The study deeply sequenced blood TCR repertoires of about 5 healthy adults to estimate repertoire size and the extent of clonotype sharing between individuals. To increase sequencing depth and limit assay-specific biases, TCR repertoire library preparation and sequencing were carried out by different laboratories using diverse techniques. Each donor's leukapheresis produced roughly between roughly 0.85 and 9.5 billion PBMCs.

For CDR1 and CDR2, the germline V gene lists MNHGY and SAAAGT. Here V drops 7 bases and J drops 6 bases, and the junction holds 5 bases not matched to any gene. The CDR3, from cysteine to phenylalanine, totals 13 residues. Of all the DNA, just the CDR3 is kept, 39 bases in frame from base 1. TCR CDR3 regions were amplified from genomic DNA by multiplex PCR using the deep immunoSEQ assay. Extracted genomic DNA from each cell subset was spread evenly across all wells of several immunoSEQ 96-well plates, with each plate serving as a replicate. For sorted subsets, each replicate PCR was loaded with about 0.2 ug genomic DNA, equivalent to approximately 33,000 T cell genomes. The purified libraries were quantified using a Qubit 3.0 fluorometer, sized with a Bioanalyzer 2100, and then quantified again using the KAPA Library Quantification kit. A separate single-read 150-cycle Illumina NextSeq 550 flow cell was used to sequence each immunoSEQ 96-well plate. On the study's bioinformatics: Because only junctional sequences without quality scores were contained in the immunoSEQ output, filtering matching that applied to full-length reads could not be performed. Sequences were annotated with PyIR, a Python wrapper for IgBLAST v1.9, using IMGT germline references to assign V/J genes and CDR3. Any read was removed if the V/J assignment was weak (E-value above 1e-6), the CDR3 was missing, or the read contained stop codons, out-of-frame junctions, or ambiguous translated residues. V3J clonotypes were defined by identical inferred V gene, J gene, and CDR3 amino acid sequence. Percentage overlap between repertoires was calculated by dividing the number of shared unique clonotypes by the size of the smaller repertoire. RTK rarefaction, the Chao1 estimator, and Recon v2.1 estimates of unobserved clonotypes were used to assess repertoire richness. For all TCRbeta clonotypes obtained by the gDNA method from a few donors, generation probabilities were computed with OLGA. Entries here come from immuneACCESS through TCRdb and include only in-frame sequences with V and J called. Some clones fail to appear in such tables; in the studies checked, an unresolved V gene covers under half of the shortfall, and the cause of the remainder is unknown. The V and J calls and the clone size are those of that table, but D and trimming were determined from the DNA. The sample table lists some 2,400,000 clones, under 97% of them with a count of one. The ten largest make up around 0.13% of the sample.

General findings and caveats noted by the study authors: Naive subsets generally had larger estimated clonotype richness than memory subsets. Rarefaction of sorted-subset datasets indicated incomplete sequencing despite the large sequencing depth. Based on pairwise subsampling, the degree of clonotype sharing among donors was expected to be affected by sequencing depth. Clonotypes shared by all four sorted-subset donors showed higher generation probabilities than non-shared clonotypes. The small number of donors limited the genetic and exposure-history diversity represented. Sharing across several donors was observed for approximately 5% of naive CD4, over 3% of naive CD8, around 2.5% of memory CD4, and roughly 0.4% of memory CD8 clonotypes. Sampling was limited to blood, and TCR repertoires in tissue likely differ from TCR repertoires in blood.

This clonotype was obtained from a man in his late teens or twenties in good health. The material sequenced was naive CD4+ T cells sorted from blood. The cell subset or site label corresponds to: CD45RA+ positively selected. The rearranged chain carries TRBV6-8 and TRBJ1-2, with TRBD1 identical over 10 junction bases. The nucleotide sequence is TGTGCCAGCACCTATGGGACAGGGGATGGCTACACCTTC. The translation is CASTYGTGDGYTF.